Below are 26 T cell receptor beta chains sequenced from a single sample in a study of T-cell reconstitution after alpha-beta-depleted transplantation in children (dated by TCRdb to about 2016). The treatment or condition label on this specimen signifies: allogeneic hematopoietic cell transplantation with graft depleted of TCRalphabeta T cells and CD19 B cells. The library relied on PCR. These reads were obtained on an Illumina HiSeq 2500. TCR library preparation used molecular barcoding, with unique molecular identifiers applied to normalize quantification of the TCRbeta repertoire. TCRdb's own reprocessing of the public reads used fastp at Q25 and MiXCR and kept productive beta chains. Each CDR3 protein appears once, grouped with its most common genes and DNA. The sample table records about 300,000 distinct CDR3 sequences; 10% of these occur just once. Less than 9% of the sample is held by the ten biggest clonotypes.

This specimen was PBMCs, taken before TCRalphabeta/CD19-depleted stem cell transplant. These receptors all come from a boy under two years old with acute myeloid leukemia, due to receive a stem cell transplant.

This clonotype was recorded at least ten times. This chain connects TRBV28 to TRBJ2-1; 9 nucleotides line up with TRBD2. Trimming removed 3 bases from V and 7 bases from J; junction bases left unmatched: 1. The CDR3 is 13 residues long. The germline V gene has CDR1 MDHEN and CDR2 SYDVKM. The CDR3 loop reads CASSFLAGNEQFF. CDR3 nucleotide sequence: TGTGCCAGCAGTTTCCTAGCGGGAAATGAGCAGTTCTTC.

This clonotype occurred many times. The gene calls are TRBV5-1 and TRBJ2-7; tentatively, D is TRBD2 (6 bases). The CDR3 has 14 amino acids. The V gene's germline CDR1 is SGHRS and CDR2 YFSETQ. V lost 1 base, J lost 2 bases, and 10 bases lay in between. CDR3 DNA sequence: TGCGCCAGCAGCTTGCCGGGAGTTACCTACGAGCAGTACTTC. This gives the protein CASSLPGVTYEQYF. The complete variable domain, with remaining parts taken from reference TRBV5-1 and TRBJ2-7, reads KAGVTQTPRYLIKTRGQQVTLSCSPISGHRSVSWYQQTPGQGLQFLFEYFSETQRNKGNFPGRFSGRQFSNSRSEMNVSTLELGDSALYLCASSLPGVTYEQYFGPGTRLTVT.

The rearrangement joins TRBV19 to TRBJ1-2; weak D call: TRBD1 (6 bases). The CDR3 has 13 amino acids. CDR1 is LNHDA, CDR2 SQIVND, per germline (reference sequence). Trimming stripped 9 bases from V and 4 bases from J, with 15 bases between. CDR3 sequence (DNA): TGTGCCAGCCACAGGGTCTACGGCTATGGCTACACCTTC. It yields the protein CASHRVYGYGYTF.

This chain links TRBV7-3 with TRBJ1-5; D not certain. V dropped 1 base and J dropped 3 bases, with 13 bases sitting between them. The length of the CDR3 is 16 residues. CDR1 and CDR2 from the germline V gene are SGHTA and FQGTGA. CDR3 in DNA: TGTGCCAGCAGCTTAAAAATGGACGGCCCCAATCAGCCCCAGCATTTT. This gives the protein CASSLKMDGPNQPQHF.

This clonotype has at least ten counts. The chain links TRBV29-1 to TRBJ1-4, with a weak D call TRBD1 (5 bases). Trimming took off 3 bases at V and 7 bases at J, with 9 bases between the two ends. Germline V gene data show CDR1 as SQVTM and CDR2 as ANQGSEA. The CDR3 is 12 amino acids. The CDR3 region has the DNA TGCAGCGTTGAGCAGGGTACTGAAAAACTGTTTTTT. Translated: CSVEQGTEKLFF.

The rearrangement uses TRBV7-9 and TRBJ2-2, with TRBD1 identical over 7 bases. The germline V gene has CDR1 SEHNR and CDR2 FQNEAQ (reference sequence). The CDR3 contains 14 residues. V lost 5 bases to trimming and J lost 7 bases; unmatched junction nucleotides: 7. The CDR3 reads CASSPGQESGELFF. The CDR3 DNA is TGTGCCAGCAGCCCCGGACAGGAGAGCGGGGAGCTGTTTTTT.

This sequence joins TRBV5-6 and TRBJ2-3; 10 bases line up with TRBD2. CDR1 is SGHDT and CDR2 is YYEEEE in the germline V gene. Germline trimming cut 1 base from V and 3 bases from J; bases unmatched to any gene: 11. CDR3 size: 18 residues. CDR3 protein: CASSLRASGRGRTDTQYF. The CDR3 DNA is TGTGCCAGCAGCTTGCGGGCTAGCGGGAGAGGAAGAACAGATACGCAGTATTTT.

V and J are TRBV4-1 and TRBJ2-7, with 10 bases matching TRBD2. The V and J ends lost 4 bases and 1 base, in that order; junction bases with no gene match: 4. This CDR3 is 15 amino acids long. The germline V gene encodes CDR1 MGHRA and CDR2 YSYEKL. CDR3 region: CASSRGTSASYEQYF. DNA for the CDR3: TGCGCCAGCAGCCGGGGGACTAGCGCATCCTACGAGCAGTACTTC.

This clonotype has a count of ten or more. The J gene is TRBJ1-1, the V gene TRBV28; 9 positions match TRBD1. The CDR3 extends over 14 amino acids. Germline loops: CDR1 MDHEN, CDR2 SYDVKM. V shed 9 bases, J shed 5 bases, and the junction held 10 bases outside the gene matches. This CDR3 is CASNPGQGATEAFF. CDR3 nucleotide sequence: TGTGCCAGTAATCCGGGACAGGGAGCAACTGAAGCTTTCTTT. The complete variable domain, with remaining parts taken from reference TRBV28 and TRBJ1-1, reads DVKVTQSSRYLVKRTGEKVFLECVQDMDHENMFWYRQDPGLGLRLIYFSYDVKMKEKGDIPEGYSVSREKKERFSLILESASTNQTSMYLCASNPGQGATEAFFGQGTRLTVV.

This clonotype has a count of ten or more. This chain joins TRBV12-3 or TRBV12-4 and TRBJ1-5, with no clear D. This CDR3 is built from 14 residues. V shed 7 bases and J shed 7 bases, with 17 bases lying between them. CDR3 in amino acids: CASTKEGAWQPQHF. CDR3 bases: TGTGCCAGCACTAAGGAGGGCGCATGGCAGCCCCAGCATTTT.

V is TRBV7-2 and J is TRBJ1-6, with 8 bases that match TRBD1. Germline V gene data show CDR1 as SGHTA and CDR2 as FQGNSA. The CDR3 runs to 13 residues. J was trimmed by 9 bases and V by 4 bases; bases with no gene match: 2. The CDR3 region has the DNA TGTGCCAGCAGCTATGGACAGGGTTCACCCCTCCACTTT. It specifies CASSYGQGSPLHF.

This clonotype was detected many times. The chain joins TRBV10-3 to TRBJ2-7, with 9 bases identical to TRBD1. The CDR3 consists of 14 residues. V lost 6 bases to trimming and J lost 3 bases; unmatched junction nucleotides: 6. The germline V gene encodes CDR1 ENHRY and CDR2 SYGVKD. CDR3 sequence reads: CAIRPGTGIYEQYF. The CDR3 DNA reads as TGTGCCATCAGGCCCGGGACAGGGATCTACGAGCAGTACTTC.

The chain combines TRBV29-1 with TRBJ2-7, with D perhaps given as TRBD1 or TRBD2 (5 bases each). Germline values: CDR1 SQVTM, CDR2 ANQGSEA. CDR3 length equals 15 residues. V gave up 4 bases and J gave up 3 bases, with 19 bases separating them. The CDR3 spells CSVVGDRDGFYEQYF. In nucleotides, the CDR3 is TGCAGCGTTGTGGGGGACCGGGACGGATTCTACGAGCAGTACTTC.

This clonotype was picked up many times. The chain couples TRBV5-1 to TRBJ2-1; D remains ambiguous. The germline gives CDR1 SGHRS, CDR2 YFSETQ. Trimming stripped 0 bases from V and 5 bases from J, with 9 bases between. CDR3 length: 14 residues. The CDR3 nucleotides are TGCGCCAGCAGCTTGGCCGCTCTAGACAATGAGCAGTTCTTC. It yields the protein CASSLAALDNEQFF.

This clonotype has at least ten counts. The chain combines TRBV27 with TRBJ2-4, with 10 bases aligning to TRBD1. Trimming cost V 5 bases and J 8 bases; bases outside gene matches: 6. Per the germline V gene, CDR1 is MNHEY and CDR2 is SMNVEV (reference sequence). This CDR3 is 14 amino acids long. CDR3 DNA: TGTGCCAGCAGTAGCGACAGGGGGCGGGACATTCAGTACTTC. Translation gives CASSSDRGRDIQYF.

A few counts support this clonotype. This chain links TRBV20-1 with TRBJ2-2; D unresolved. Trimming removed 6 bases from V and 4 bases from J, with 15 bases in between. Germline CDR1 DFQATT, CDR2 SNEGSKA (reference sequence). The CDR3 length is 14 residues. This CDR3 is CSAPGPTATGELFF. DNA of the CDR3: TGCAGTGCGCCCGGGCCTACGGCCACCGGGGAGCTGTTTTTT.

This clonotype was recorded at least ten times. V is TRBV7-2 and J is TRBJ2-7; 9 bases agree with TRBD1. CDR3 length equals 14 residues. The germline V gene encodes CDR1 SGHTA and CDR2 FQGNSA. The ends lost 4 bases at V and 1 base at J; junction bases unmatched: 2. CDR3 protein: CASSYRGPSYEQYF. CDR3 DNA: TGTGCCAGCAGCTACAGGGGGCCGTCCTACGAGCAGTACTTC.

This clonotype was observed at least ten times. The CDR3 DNA sequence: TGTGCCAGCAGCCAAGAGCAGACGGCTGGAAACACCATATATTTT. Its protein is CASSQEQTAGNTIYF. This chain links TRBV4-2 with TRBJ1-3; unclear D gene. With 0 bases removed from V and 2 bases from J, the gap between germline ends came to 8 bases. From germline, CDR1 is LGHNA and CDR2 YNFKEQ. The CDR3 contains 15 residues.

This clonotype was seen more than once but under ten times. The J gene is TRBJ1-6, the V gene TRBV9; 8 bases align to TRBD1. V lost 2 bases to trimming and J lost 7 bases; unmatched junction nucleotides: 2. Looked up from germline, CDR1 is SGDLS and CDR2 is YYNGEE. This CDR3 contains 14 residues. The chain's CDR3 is CASSVAGGNSPLHF. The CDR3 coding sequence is TGTGCCAGCAGCGTCGCAGGGGGCAATTCACCCCTCCACTTT.

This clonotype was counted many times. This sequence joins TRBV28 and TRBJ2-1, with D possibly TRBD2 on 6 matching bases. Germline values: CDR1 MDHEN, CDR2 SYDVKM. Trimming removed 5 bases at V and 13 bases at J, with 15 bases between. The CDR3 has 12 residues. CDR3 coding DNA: TGTGCCAGCAGTCTCGTTAGCGGTATTCAGTTCTTC. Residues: CASSLVSGIQFF.

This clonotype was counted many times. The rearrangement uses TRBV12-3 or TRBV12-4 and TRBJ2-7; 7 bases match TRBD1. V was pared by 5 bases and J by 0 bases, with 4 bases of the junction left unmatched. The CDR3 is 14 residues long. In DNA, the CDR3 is TGTGCCAGCAGTCAAACAGGGGTCTCCTACGAGCAGTACTTC. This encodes CASSQTGVSYEQYF.

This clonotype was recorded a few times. This CDR3 is CAISESLAGVRNEQFF. The CDR3 bases are TGTGCCATCAGTGAGTCCTTAGCGGGAGTCCGCAATGAGCAGTTCTTC. The rearrangement uses TRBV10-3 and TRBJ2-1; 9 bases agree with TRBD2. This CDR3 comprises 16 residues. The V gene's germline CDR1 is ENHRY and CDR2 SYGVKD. J lost 6 bases, V lost 0 bases, and 6 bases had no gene match.

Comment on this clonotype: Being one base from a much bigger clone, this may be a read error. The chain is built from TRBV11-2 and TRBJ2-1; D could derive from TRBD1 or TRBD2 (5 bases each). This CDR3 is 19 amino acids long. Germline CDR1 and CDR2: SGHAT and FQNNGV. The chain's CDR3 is CASSFTGTGTSAYYNDQFF. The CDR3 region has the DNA TGTGCCAGCAGCTTTACAGGCACCGGGACCTCCGCCTACTACAATGACCAGTTCTTC.

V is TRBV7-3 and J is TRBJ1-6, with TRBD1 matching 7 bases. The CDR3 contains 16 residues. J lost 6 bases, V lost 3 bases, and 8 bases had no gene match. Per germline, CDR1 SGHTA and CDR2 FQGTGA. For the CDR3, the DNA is TGTGCCAGCAGCTTGATACGACAGGGTCGTAATTCACCCCTCCACTTT. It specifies CASSLIRQGRNSPLHF.

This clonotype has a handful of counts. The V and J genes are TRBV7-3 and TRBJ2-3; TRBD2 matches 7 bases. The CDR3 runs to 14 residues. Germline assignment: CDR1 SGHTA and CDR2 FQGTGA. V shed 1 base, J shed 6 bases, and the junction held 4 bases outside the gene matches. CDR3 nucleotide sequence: TGTGCCAGCAGCTTAAACGGGGGGAGGGATACGCAGTATTTT. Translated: CASSLNGGRDTQYF.

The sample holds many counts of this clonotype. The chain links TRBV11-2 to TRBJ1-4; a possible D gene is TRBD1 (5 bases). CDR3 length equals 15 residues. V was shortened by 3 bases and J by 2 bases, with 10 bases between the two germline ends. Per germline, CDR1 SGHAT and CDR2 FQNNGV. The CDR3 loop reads CASSFGGSTNEKLFF. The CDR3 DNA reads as TGTGCCAGCAGCTTTGGGGGGTCGACTAATGAAAAACTGTTTTTT.